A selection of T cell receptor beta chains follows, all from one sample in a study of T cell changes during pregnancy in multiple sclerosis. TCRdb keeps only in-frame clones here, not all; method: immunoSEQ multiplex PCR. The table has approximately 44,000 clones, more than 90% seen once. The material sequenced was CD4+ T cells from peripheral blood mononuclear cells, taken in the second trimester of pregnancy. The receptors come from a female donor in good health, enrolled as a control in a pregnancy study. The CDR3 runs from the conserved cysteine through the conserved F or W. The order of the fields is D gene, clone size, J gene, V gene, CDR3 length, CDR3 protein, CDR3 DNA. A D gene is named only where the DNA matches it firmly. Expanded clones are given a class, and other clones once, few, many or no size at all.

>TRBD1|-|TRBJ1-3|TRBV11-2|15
CASSPRTGAGNTIYF
TGTGCCAGCAGCCCGCGGACAGGGGCTGGAAACACCATATATTTT
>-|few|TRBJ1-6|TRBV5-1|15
CASSLGGTSNSPLHF
TGCGCCAGCAGCTTGGGCGGGACTTCTAATTCACCCCTCCACTTT
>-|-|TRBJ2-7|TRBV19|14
CASSISSATYEQYF
TGTGCCAGTAGTATTTCTAGTGCCACCTACGAGCAGTACTTC
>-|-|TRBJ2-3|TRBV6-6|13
CASTLPVSDTQYF
TGTGCCAGCACCCTCCCGGTATCAGATACGCAGTATTTT
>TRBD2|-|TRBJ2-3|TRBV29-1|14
CSVASGNMANTQYF
TGCAGCGTTGCGAGCGGGAACATGGCAAATACGCAGTATTTT
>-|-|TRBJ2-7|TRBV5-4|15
CASSPDSISSYEQYF
TGTGCCAGCAGCCCTGACTCAATCTCCTCCTACGAGCAGTACTTC
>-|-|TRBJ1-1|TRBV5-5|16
CASSLVPGSGGTEAFF
TGTGCCAGCAGCTTGGTTCCGGGTAGCGGAGGCACTGAAGCTTTCTTT
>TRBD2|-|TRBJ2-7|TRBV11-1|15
CASSFSGGGFYEQYF
TGTGCCAGCAGCTTTTCCGGGGGGGGTTTTTACGAGCAGTACTTC
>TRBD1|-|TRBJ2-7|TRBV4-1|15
CASSQSNAGQGEQYF
TGCGCCAGCAGCCAAAGTAACGCGGGACAGGGCGAGCAGTACTTC
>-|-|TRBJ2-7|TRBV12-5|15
CASGLATRPPGEQYF
TGTGCTAGTGGTTTGGCGACTAGGCCCCCCGGCGAGCAGTACTTC
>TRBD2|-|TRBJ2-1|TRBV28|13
CASLIGGADEQFF
TGTGCCAGCTTAATCGGGGGGGCCGATGAGCAGTTCTTC
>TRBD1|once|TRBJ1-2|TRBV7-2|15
CASSFGTGGSRGYTF
TGTGCCAGCAGCTTTGGGACAGGGGGCTCTCGGGGCTACACCTTC
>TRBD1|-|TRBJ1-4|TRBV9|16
CASSADGTGPLQKLFF
TGTGCCAGCAGCGCGGACGGGACAGGACCCCTTCAGAAACTGTTTTTT
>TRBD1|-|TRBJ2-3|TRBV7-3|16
CASSLGQAFGTDTQYF
TGTGCCAGCAGCCTGGGACAGGCCTTTGGCACAGATACGCAGTATTTT
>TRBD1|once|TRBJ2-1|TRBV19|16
CASSIADRVIRNEQFF
TGTGCCAGTAGTATCGCGGACAGGGTTATACGCAATGAGCAGTTCTTC
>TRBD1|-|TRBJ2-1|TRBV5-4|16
CASSLGTGRSSNEQFF
TGTGCCAGCAGCTTGGGGACAGGGAGGAGTAGCAATGAGCAGTTCTTC
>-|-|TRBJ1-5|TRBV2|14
CASRIQGTQQPQHF
TGTGCCAGCAGAATACAGGGTACCCAGCAGCCCCAGCATTTT
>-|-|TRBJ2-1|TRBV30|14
CAWSARHIPNEQFF
TGTGCCTGGAGTGCCCGCCACATTCCCAATGAGCAGTTCTTC
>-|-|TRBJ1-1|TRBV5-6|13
CASSLSPNTEAFF
TGTGCCAGCAGCTTGTCCCCTAACACTGAAGCTTTCTTT
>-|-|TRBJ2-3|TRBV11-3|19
CASSLGIWTAGEATDTQYF
TGTGCCAGCAGCTTAGGAATCTGGACAGCCGGTGAGGCCACAGATACGCAGTATTTT
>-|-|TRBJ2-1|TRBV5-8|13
CASSKRLSNEQFF
TGTGCCAGCAGCAAAAGACTTAGTAATGAGCAGTTCTTC
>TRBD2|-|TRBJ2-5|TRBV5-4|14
CASSFTSGYETQYF
TGTGCCAGCAGCTTTACTAGCGGTTACGAGACCCAGTACTTC
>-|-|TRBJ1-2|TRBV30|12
CAWTLTGNGYTF
TGTGCCTGGACCCTCACAGGGAATGGCTACACCTTC
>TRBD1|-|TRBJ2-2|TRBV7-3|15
CASSSSTGGTGELFF
TGTGCCAGCAGCTCCTCGACAGGGGGCACCGGGGAGCTGTTTTTT
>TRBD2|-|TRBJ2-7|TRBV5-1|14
CASTRASGAYEQYF
TGCGCCAGCACCAGGGCTAGCGGGGCCTACGAGCAGTACTTC
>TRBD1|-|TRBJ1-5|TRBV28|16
CASSSEYRGAWGPQHF
TGTGCCAGCAGTTCTGAGTACAGGGGAGCTTGGGGGCCCCAGCATTTT
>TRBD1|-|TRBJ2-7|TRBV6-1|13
CASKQGIPYEQYF
TGTGCCAGCAAACAGGGGATACCCTACGAGCAGTACTTC
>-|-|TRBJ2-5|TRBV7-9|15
CAAGRRGGLEETQYF
TGTGCCGCAGGAAGAAGAGGAGGGTTAGAAGAGACCCAGTACTTC